This TCR beta chain was identified during a study of response to subunit inactivated influenza vaccine. This clonotype occurred a few times. Its antigen is not known. Trimming took 5 bases from V and 7 from J, leaving 14 bases between them. CDR1 and CDR2 from the germline V gene are DFQATT and SNEGSKA (reference sequence). CDR3 length: 13 residues. One entry per CDR3 protein results from TCRdb running MiXCR on the RT-PCR reads. The sample shows around 570,000 distinct CDR3 sequences, 11% of them seen only once. Overall study findings and caveats: Researchers suggested that each seasonal influenza vaccination recruits few new T cells.

These same data were also listed under a study on T cells expressing NK-cell markers. That work adds: Generation of TCR beta cDNA was performed by 5'RACE template switching incorporating UMIs. Out of eight donors sequenced, seven tested HCMV-seropositive and the remaining one seronegative. In more than 5 donors, dominant CD3+CD56+NKG2C+ clones formed about 1.0-8% of CD8+ cells.

The chain couples TRBV20-1 to TRBJ1-4, with D hard to call. The sample here was PBMCs from blood, taken on the day of vaccination. The receptor was derived from a man aged 45-60 years who received an inactivated influenza vaccine. DNA of the CDR3: TGCAGTGCTCCGGGCCTCGGGGTTGAAAAACTGTTTTTT. It yields the protein CSAPGLGVEKLFF.